This T cell receptor (beta chain) was observed in a study of T cells after yellow fever vaccination. V was pared by 6 bases and J by 0 bases, with 8 bases between. Germline lookup yields CDR1 SGHTA and CDR2 FQGNSA. The CDR3 consists of 13 residues. TCRdb called the 5' RACE reads again in MiXCR, with one record for every CDR3 protein. The table shows approximately 240,000 distinct CDR3 sequences, with roughly 4% occurring only once. This clonotype was observed at least ten times. This sequence originates from a man younger than 30 who received the YFV17D yellow fever vaccine. This specimen was PBMCs, taken 15 days after the yellow fever booster vaccination. The chain links TRBV7-2 to TRBJ1-2; possibly TRBD1 for D (5 bases). The CDR3 coding sequence is TGTGCCAGCAGTCCGGGGGCTAACTATGGCTACACCTTC. Its protein product is CASSPGANYGYTF.